The T cell receptor beta chain described here comes from a study of blood T cell repertoires in COVID-19. Study-level background: Acute and convalescent COVID-19 samples came from the United States, Italy and Spain. Nucleic acid was either cDNA or gDNA, and it came from T cells, B-cell-depleted T cells, or PBMCs.

Original analysis: Estimates of nucleated cell counts were drawn from the amplification of reference gene primers. Sequenced by immunoSEQ multiplex PCR; TCRdb stores in-frame clones only, minus some. V and J calls and clone size are given by that table; D and trimming were obtained from the DNA. This sample has about 190,000 clones, with about 88% found just once. The ends were cut back, 9 bases at V and 0 bases at J, with 11 bases in the middle. This CDR3 has 13 residues. CDR1 is SNHLY, CDR2 FYNNEI, per germline. The receptor was derived from a woman in her thirties or forties who had recovered from COVID-19. This chain joins TRBV2 and TRBJ1-1; D is uncertain. The sample taken for sequencing was peripheral blood. Here the CDR3 DNA reads TGTGCCAGATTACAGCATATGAACACTGAAGCTTTCTTT. Amino acids: CARLQHMNTEAFF. Full variable domain (rest looked up from reference TRBV2 and TRBJ1-1): EPEVTQTPSHQVTQMGQEVILRCVPISNHLYFYWYRQILGQKVEFLVSFYNNEISEKSEIFDDQFSVERPDGSNFTLKIRSTKLEDSAMYFCARLQHMNTEAFFGQGTRLTVV.